This T cell receptor (beta chain) was profiled in a study of control samples from healthy donors and cancer patients. Method: immunoSEQ multiplex PCR; TCRdb's copy keeps in-frame clones and lacks some. Seen here are tens of thousands of clones, about 93% observed once, and the top ten hold 3.5% to 4%. This clone was seen once. There are 14 residues in the CDR3. Trimming took off 1 base at V and 0 bases at J, with 6 bases between the two ends. CDR1 SGHAT and CDR2 FQNNGV come from the germline V gene. The chain is built from TRBV11-2 and TRBJ1-2, with a weak D call TRBD1 (6 bases). Specimen: blood. The origin of this receptor is a man aged 25-40 years in good health. The CDR3 sequence is CASSLAGANYGYTF. The DNA of the CDR3 is TGTGCCAGCAGCTTAGCAGGGGCTAACTATGGCTACACCTTC. The full variable domain, in which reference TRBV11-2 and TRBJ1-2 provide the parts outside the CDR3, is EAGVAQSPRYKIIEKRQSVAFWCNPISGHATLYWYQQILGQGPKLLIQFQNNGVVDDSQLPKDRFSAERLKGVDSTLKIQPAKLEDSAVYLCASSLAGANYGYTFGSGTRLTVV.